This T cell receptor beta chain was identified during a study of identical twins. Ten or more counts support this clonotype. TCRdb called the 5' RACE reads again in MiXCR, with one record for every CDR3 protein. The data show roughly 290,000 distinct CDR3 sequences, roughly 8.6% seen once. The CDR3 loop spans 15 amino acids. Germline CDR1 ENHRY, CDR2 SYGVKD. The V segment lost 11 bases and the J segment 5 bases; nucleotides outside the gene matches: 14. Separately, the same data were catalogued under a study of yellow fever vaccine responses in identical twins. From that report: The authors reported partly convergent, partly personalized vaccine responses in identical twins.

The TCR sequence derives from a woman between 18 and 29 years old in good health. The V gene is TRBV10-3, the J gene TRBJ2-2; 7 bases line up with TRBD2. The source material was CD8+ T cells sorted from blood. CDR3 sequence reads: CASAPGGFETGELFF. CDR3 sequence (DNA): TGTGCCTCCGCACCGGGGGGATTCGAGACCGGGGAGCTGTTTTTT.